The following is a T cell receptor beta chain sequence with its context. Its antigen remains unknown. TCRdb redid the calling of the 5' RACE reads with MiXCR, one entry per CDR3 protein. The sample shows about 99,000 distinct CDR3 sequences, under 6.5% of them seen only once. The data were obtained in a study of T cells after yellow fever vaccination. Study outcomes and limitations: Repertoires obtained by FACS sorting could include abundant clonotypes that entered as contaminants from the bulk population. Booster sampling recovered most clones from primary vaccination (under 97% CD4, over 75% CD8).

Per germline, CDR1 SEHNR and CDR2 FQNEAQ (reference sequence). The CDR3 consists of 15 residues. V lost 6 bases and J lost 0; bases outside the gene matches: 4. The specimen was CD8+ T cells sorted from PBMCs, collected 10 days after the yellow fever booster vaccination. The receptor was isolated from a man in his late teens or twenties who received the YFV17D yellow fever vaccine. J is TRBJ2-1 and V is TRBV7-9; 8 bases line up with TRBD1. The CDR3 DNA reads TGTGCCAGCAGAGAACAGGGGGGCTCCTACAATGAGCAGTTCTTC. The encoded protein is CASREQGGSYNEQFF.